A single sample is the source of the 23 T cell receptor beta chains below, sequenced in a study of beta chain features in type 1 diabetes. General observations from the study: All four CD4+ subsets from Type 1 diabetes patients carried moderately but significantly shorter TCRB CDR3s.

Sequenced material consisted of expressed TCRB transcripts (all of the isolated RNA was reverse transcribed). TCRdb keeps only in-frame clones here, not all; method: immunoSEQ multiplex PCR. The data hold around 160,000 clones, with approximately 8.8% observed a single time. No antigens are known for them. Sample: central memory CD4+ T cells from blood. The source of these receptors is a woman between 25 and 40 years old with type 1 diabetes.

This clone came up a few times. The CDR3 nucleotides read TGTGCCACCAGCTTACAGGGCCACGAGCAGTACTTC. It translates to CATSLQGHEQYF. The chain carries TRBV15 and TRBJ2-5; TRBD1 might be the D (6 bases). The tail of the sequence fits TRBJ2-7 better, so the J call may be wrong. This CDR3 spans 12 amino acids. CDR1 is LNHNV, CDR2 YYDKDF, per germline (reference sequence).

The chain couples TRBV29-1 to TRBJ1-1; 7 bases map to TRBD1. The CDR3 length is 14 residues. From germline, CDR1 is SQVTM and CDR2 ANQGSEA. Unmatched junction bases numbered 12, after V lost 7 bases and J lost 4 bases. Written as DNA, the CDR3 is TGCAGCGGAGCCCCGGGACAGAGAGTCACTGAAGCTTTCTTT. Encoded protein: CSGAPGQRVTEAFF.

This clone appeared a few times. The chain couples TRBV18 to TRBJ1-1; D unclear. V was pared by 5 bases and J by 2 bases, with 12 bases between. CDR1 and CDR2 from the germline V gene are KGHSH and LQKENI. This CDR3 region has 14 residues. The CDR3 region has the DNA TGTGCCAGCTCATCGGAACGGGGAAACACTGAAGCTTTCTTT. As protein: CASSSERGNTEAFF.

This clone was found a few times. The chain joins TRBV11-2 to TRBJ2-5; D is perhaps TRBD1 (6 bases). V was clipped by 6 bases and J by 1 base, with 18 bases between them. CDR1 is SGHAT and CDR2 is FQNNGV in the germline V gene. The length of the CDR3 is 16 residues. The CDR3 nucleotides are TGTGCCAGCAGGGAGAGACAGGCCGGAACCCAAGAGACCCAGTACTTC. Translation: CASRERQAGTQETQYF.

This clone showed up just a few times. The chain joins TRBV11-3 to TRBJ2-1; possible D gene TRBD2, 6 bases. The V and J ends lost 5 bases and 4 bases respectively, with 9 bases between them. CDR1 is SGHNT and CDR2 is YENEEA in the germline V gene. This CDR3 is 13 amino acids long. The CDR3 nucleotides are TGTGCCAGCAGCCCGGGGACTTACAATGAGCAGTTCTTC. Amino acids: CASSPGTYNEQFF. Together with reference TRBV11-3 and TRBJ2-1, the CDR3 gives the full variable domain: EAGVVQSPRYKIIEKKQPVAFWCNPISGHNTLYWYLQNLGQGPELLIRYENEEAVDDSQLPKDRFSAERLKGVDSTLKIQPAELGDSAVYLCASSPGTYNEQFFGPGTRLTVL.

At least ten counts were recorded for this clone. The V gene is TRBV4-1, the J gene TRBJ2-1; a weak D match, TRBD1 (6 bases). CDR3 length: 16 residues. V was cut by 0 bases and J by 6 bases, with 15 bases left in between. Per the germline V gene, CDR1 is MGHRA and CDR2 is YSYEKL. The DNA of the CDR3 is TGCGCCAGCAGCCAAGAAGGTAGGGGGTATCGCAATGAGCAGTTCTTC. Its translation: CASSQEGRGYRNEQFF.

V usage is TRBV28 and J usage is TRBJ2-7; TRBD1 matches at 7 bases. This CDR3 has 14 residues. V trimming: 5 bases; J trimming: 2 bases; junction bases outside the gene matches: 6. Germline V gene lookup returns CDR1 MDHEN and CDR2 SYDVKM. CDR3 coding DNA: TGTGCCAGCAGTACCCCAGGGGGACCCTACGAGCAGTACTTC. The encoded protein is CASSTPGGPYEQYF.

This clone has only a few counts. This chain uses TRBV30 with TRBJ1-1; possible D gene TRBD1, 6 bases. This CDR3 region has 13 residues. Trimming shortened V by 3 bases and J by 5 bases, and 13 bases separated the two germline ends. The germline V gene encodes CDR1 GTSNPN and CDR2 SVGIG (reference sequence). The CDR3 is CAWSPTTGTEAFF. In DNA, the CDR3 is TGTGCCTGGAGCCCTACTACAGGGACTGAAGCTTTCTTT. The variable domain in full, completed from reference TRBV30 and TRBJ1-1, reads SQTIHQWPATLVQPVGSPLSLECTVEGTSNPNLYWYRQAAGRGLQLLFYSVGIGQISSEVPQNLSASRPQDRQFILSSKKLLLSDSGFYLCAWSPTTGTEAFFGQGTRLTVV.

This rearrangement joins TRBV9 to TRBJ1-1; 8 nucleotides align to TRBD1. Per the germline V gene, CDR1 is SGDLS and CDR2 is YYNGEE. Unmatched junction bases numbered 7, after V lost 3 bases and J lost 6 bases. The CDR3 runs 14 residues. This chain's CDR3 is CASSAGQGRPEAFF. CDR3 sequence (DNA): TGTGCCAGCAGCGCAGGACAGGGACGACCTGAAGCTTTCTTT.

This rearrangement joins TRBV5-1 to TRBJ1-2, with TRBD1 as a possible D gene (5 bases). The CDR3 spans 17 residues. Between the trimmed V and J ends, which lost 6 bases and 0 bases, there was a span of 21 bases. Germline CDR1 SGHRS, CDR2 YFSETQ. For the CDR3, the DNA is TGCGCCAGCACCGACCGAATCAGGGAAAATTCTAACTATGGCTACACCTTC. It is translated as CASTDRIRENSNYGYTF. Complete variable domain (other parts from reference TRBV5-1 and TRBJ1-2): KAGVTQTPRYLIKTRGQQVTLSCSPISGHRSVSWYQQTPGQGLQFLFEYFSETQRNKGNFPGRFSGRQFSNSRSEMNVSTLELGDSALYLCASTDRIRENSNYGYTFGSGTRLTVV.

This sequence joins TRBV19 and TRBJ1-1; D call uncertain. Germline values: CDR1 LNHDA, CDR2 SQIVND (reference sequence). This CDR3 spans 13 amino acids. Trimming cost V 4 bases and J 2 bases, with 8 bases left between them. The CDR3 is CASSTAGNTEAFF. CDR3 nucleotide sequence: TGTGCCAGTAGTACAGCAGGAAACACTGAAGCTTTCTTT.

The chain carries TRBV4-1 and TRBJ2-7; 15 bases fit TRBD2. Looked up from germline, CDR1 is MGHRA and CDR2 is YSYEKL. The CDR3 totals 18 residues. Germline trimming cut 1 base from V and 5 bases from J; bases unmatched to any gene: 9. The CDR3 nucleotides read TGCGCCAGCAGCCAAGTCGACATGGGACTAGCGGGAGGAAACGAGCAGTACTTC. It specifies CASSQVDMGLAGGNEQYF.

This sequence joins TRBV2 and TRBJ1-1; TRBD1 agrees at 9 bases. The ends lost 8 bases at V and 3 bases at J; junction bases unmatched: 7. The germline CDR1 and CDR2 sequences are SNHLY and FYNNEI. The CDR3 covers 14 residues. For the CDR3, the DNA is TGTGCCAGCCAGGACAGGGGTCGATACACTGAAGCTTTCTTT. Residues: CASQDRGRYTEAFF. Full variable domain (remainder filled in from reference TRBV2 and TRBJ1-1): EPEVTQTPSHQVTQMGQEVILRCVPISNHLYFYWYRQILGQKVEFLVSFYNNEISEKSEIFDDQFSVERPDGSNFTLKIRSTKLEDSAMYFCASQDRGRYTEAFFGQGTRLTVV.

The table lists this clone with a few counts. The V and J genes are TRBV21-1 and TRBJ1-1; the table assigns TRBD1, which was not confirmed against the DNA. TRBV21-1 is an annotated pseudogene. CDR3 length: 21 residues. The CDR3 spells CASSKAIRDRDPRSLNTEAFF. The CDR3 coding sequence is TGTGCCAGCAGCAAAGCAATAAGAGACAGGGACCCTCGGAGTCTGAACACTGAAGCTTTCTTT.

The chain links TRBV29-1 to TRBJ2-1; D is perhaps TRBD2 (7 bases). The V end was cut by 3 bases, the J end by 8 bases, with 11 bases between. The CDR3 extends over 12 amino acids. Germline CDR1 is SQVTM and CDR2 is ANQGSEA. The CDR3 reads CSVEGGPHEQFF. The CDR3 DNA reads TGCAGCGTTGAGGGGGGGCCCCATGAGCAGTTCTTC.

This clone turned up a few times. In DNA, the CDR3 is TGCGCCAGCAGCCAATACTCGGTCGGAGATACGCAGTATTTT. This encodes CASSQYSVGDTQYF. The chain combines TRBV4-1 with TRBJ2-3; no firm D call. Germline CDR1 MGHRA, CDR2 YSYEKL. Trimming pared 2 bases from V and 5 bases from J, leaving 11 bases between. The CDR3 runs to 14 residues.

The chain's CDR3 is CASKGGGTNTGELFF. CDR3 sequence (DNA): TGCGCCAGCAAGGGGGGGGGCACAAACACCGGGGAGCTGTTTTTT. This chain links TRBV4-1 with TRBJ2-2, with D tentatively TRBD2 (7 bases). Germline CDR1 MGHRA, CDR2 YSYEKL. The CDR3 contains 15 residues. V lost 7 bases, J lost 2 bases, and 14 bases lay in between.

This chain links TRBV27 with TRBJ2-6; TRBD2 aligns across 13 bases. J lost 4 bases, V lost 3 bases, and 9 bases had no gene match. This CDR3 is 19 amino acids long. In germline, CDR1 is MNHEY, CDR2 SMNVEV (reference sequence). CDR3 protein: CASSFFGLAGVSGANVLTF. CDR3 sequence (DNA): TGTGCCAGCAGTTTCTTCGGACTAGCGGGAGTGAGCGGGGCCAACGTCCTGACTTTC.

The rearrangement links TRBV7-9 to TRBJ1-2, with D uncertain. Trimming pared 0 bases from V and 14 bases from J, leaving 13 bases between. CDR3 length: 12 residues. CDR1 and CDR2 from the germline V gene are SEHNR and FQNEAQ (reference sequence). DNA for the CDR3: TGTGCCAGCAGCTTAGCTACAGCCCGAGGGACCTTC. This translates into CASSLATARGTF.

This clone has a handful of counts. This chain links TRBV6-6 with TRBJ1-1; D is uncertain. V gave up 1 base and J gave up 2 bases, with 8 bases separating them. Germline-derived CDR1 and CDR2 are MNHNY and SVGAGI (reference sequence). The CDR3 runs to 14 residues. CDR3 nucleotides: TGTGCCAGCAGTTACTTCGGGAAAAACACTGAAGCTTTCTTT. Translated, it gives CASSYFGKNTEAFF.

This clone was seen only a few times. Here the CDR3 DNA reads TGTGCCAGCAGCAGATTAGCGGGAGGCGAGCAGTACTTC. Translating it yields CASSRLAGGEQYF. This chain connects TRBV9 to TRBJ2-5; 10 nucleotides agree with TRBD2. The end of the DNA is better explained by TRBJ2-7, so the J call may be wrong. In germline, CDR1 is SGDLS, CDR2 YYNGEE. This CDR3 comprises 13 residues.

This clone was observed a handful of times. The chain has TRBV19 and TRBJ2-5; D perhaps matches TRBD2 (6 bases). The V end lost 2 bases, the J end lost 9 bases, and 13 bases lay between the germline ends. Looked up from germline, CDR1 is LNHDA and CDR2 is SQIVND (reference sequence). This CDR3 is built from 13 residues. CDR3 DNA: TGTGCCAGTAGTATACACCAGGGCGGGGCCCAGTACTTC. It translates to CASSIHQGGAQYF.

The chain employs TRBV30 and TRBJ2-1; 12 bases agree with TRBD2. Germline V CDR1 and CDR2: GTSNPN, SVGIG (reference sequence). The V and J ends lost 0 bases and 7 bases, in that order; junction bases with no gene match: 7. The CDR3 has 16 amino acids. The CDR3 loop is CAWSVPTSGRSNEQFF. The CDR3 bases are TGTGCCTGGAGTGTGCCAACTAGCGGGAGGTCTAATGAGCAGTTCTTC.